The T cell receptor beta chain under discussion was sequenced for a study of response to subunit inactivated influenza vaccine. In TCRdb, the RT-PCR reads were re-called with MiXCR into one record per CDR3 protein. The sample contains 500,000 to 600,000 distinct CDR3 sequences, about 10% of which appear only once. The data also belong to a second study, concerning T cells expressing NK-cell markers. That paper notes: Libraries used 5'RACE template switching adding universal primer site and UMIs. HCMV seropositivity characterized seven of the eight sequenced donors, and seronegativity one. In four donors, dominant clonotypes made up about 25-65% of CD3+CD56-NKG2C+ cells.

The sequence came from a man aged 45-65 years who received an inactivated influenza vaccine. Sequenced here: PBMCs from blood, sampled on the day of vaccination.

The CDR3 DNA follows: TGTGCCAGCAGGACCGGGACTAGTATTGGAAGGCAGTATTTT. The encoded protein is CASRTGTSIGRQYF. The rearrangement uses TRBV6-1 and TRBJ2-3, with 8 bases that match TRBD2. CDR3 length: 14 residues. V was clipped by 6 bases and J by 11 bases; unmatched bases: 13. Germline CDR1 is MNHNS and CDR2 is SASEGT.